The rows below give T cell receptor beta chains drawn from one sample of a study of cytomegalovirus exposure and HLA in healthy donors. TCRdb's table, derived via immunoSEQ multiplex PCR, lists solely in-frame clones and lacks some. Here the sample spans 150,000 to 200,000 clones, roughly nine tenths being singletons. The material sequenced was PBMCs. Source of these receptors: a man younger than 35 in good health and CMV-seropositive. CDR3s include the opening cysteine and the closing phenylalanine or tryptophan. The D gene is left open where the match is weak. A clone size is listed for some rows: how often the clone was seen (once, few, many), or a class if it is expanded.

j_call	clone_size	v_call	d_call	cdr3_aa	cdr3_nt
TRBJ1-2	-	TRBV11-2	-	CASSLSRQTYGYTF	TGTGCCAGCAGCTTATCCAGGCAAACCTATGGCTACACCTTC
TRBJ2-1	once	TRBV7-2	-	CASSFQGRVYNEQFF	TGTGCCAGCAGCTTTCAGGGTCGAGTTTACAATGAGCAGTTCTTC
TRBJ1-2	-	TRBV5-8	-	CASSTPGGFYGYTF	TGTGCCAGCAGCACCCCCGGGGGATTTTATGGCTACACCTTC
TRBJ2-6	-	TRBV18	-	CASSPLNLGGSGANVLTF	TGTGCCAGCTCACCACTGAACCTGGGGGGCTCTGGGGCCAACGTCCTGACTTTC
TRBJ2-5	-	TRBV5-4	TRBD1	CASSLVLGGGETQYF	TGTGCCAGCAGCTTGGTTTTAGGGGGCGGCGAGACCCAGTACTTC
TRBJ1-1	-	TRBV28	-	CASRFTGNTEAFF	TGTGCCAGCAGATTCACAGGGAACACTGAAGCTTTCTTT
TRBJ1-2	-	TRBV7-2	-	CASSLTKDLYGYTF	TGTGCCAGCAGCTTAACTAAGGATCTCTATGGCTACACCTTC
TRBJ2-1	-	TRBV4-1	TRBD2	CASRWTSGAPSSYNEQFF	TGCGCCAGCAGGTGGACTAGCGGAGCCCCAAGCTCCTACAATGAGCAGTTCTTC
TRBJ2-7	few	TRBV6-1	-	CASNLGGSYEQYF	TGTGCCAGCAACCTGGGGGGTTCCTACGAGCAGTACTTC
TRBJ1-2	-	TRBV29-1	-	CSVEGTVNYGYTF	TGCAGCGTTGAAGGTACAGTTAACTATGGCTACACCTTC
TRBJ1-5	-	TRBV28	TRBD1	CASLVGGQGTQPQHF	TGTGCCAGCCTAGTTGGGGGACAGGGTACTCAGCCCCAGCATTTT
TRBJ2-1	-	TRBV28	TRBD2	CASSPGGSGIGYNEQFF	TGTGCCAGCAGTCCCGGAGGAAGCGGGATTGGGTACAATGAGCAGTTCTTC
TRBJ2-1	-	TRBV11-2	-	CASRGYHGGSSYNEQFF	TGTGCCAGCAGGGGATATCATGGTGGGAGCTCCTACAATGAGCAGTTCTTC
TRBJ2-7	-	TRBV7-2	-	CASSLGLSSYEQYF	TGTGCCAGCAGCCTCGGACTATCGTCCTACGAGCAGTACTTC
TRBJ2-7	-	TRBV15	-	CATSNRQDTYEQYF	TGTGCCACCAGCAACCGACAGGACACCTACGAGCAGTACTTC
TRBJ2-3	-	TRBV7-3	-	CASSLQGPASTDTQYF	TGTGCCAGCAGCCTACAGGGACCGGCGAGCACAGATACGCAGTATTTT
TRBJ1-2	-	TRBV10-3	TRBD1	CAISERPGTDYGYTF	TGTGCCATCAGTGAAAGACCCGGGACAGACTATGGCTACACCTTC
TRBJ2-7	few	TRBV7-2	-	CASSLEAEYEQYF	TGTGCCAGCAGCTTGGAAGCGGAATACGAGCAGTACTTC
TRBJ2-3	once	TRBV11-1	-	CASSLRITDTQYF	TGTGCCAGCAGCTTGCGCATCACAGATACGCAGTATTTT
TRBJ2-1	-	TRBV27	-	CASSLRLGREQFF	TGTGCCAGCAGTCTCCGGTTGGGGCGTGAGCAGTTCTTC
TRBJ1-2	-	TRBV5-4	TRBD1	CASSPSDRGYGYTF	TGTGCCAGCAGCCCTTCAGACAGGGGCTATGGCTACACCTTC
TRBJ2-3	few	TRBV2	TRBD1	CASSDGTGGMNTQYF	TGTGCCAGCAGTGACGGGACAGGGGGGATGAATACGCAGTATTTT
TRBJ1-2	-	TRBV13	-	CASSTGNYGYTF	TGTGCCAGCAGCACCGGGAACTATGGCTACACCTTC
TRBJ1-4	-	TRBV29-1	-	CSVEDLGAGLLFF	TGCAGCGTTGAAGACCTTGGGGCAGGGCTACTGTTTTTT
TRBJ1-1	-	TRBV27	-	CASSPQKNTEAFF	TGTGCCAGCAGTCCACAGAAGAACACTGAAGCTTTCTTT
TRBJ1-5	-	TRBV28	-	CASSQRNQPQHF	TGTGCCAGCAGTCAGCGGAATCAGCCCCAGCATTTT
TRBJ2-1	-	TRBV5-1	TRBD2	CASSFGSGGYNEQFF	TGCGCCAGCAGCTTTGGTAGCGGGGGATACAATGAGCAGTTCTTC
TRBJ1-5	-	TRBV15	-	CATGRTGFGRSRQPQHF	TGTGCCACAGGAAGAACAGGGTTTGGAAGGTCTCGTCAGCCCCAGCATTTT
TRBJ2-7	-	TRBV28	TRBD2	CASRRLAGANIAYEQYF	TGTGCCAGCAGGAGACTAGCGGGAGCGAATATCGCCTACGAGCAGTACTTC
TRBJ2-3	-	TRBV27	-	CASSSGTDTQYF	TGTGCCAGCAGTTCGGGCACAGATACGCAGTATTTT
TRBJ2-1	-	TRBV7-9	TRBD2	CASDRTSGGRGEQFF	TGTGCCAGCGATCGGACTAGCGGGGGGCGGGGTGAGCAGTTCTTC
TRBJ2-5	-	TRBV4-3	-	CASSPRDGMEETQYF	TGCGCCAGCAGCCCACGAGATGGTATGGAAGAGACCCAGTACTTC
TRBJ1-4	-	TRBV11-2	-	CASTFSGEKLFF	TGTGCCAGCACTTTTTCAGGGGAAAAACTGTTTTTT
TRBJ1-4	-	TRBV29-1	TRBD1	CSVETGQDEKLFF	TGCAGCGTTGAAACAGGACAGGATGAAAAACTGTTTTTT
TRBJ2-7	-	TRBV7-2	TRBD2	CASSLAIGTSGRGEQYF	TGTGCCAGCAGCTTAGCGATTGGGACTAGCGGGAGGGGCGAGCAGTACTTC
TRBJ2-7	-	TRBV29-1	TRBD1	CSVEAETDRGAYEQYF	TGCAGCGTTGAAGCCGAAACAGACAGGGGGGCCTACGAGCAGTACTTC
TRBJ2-3	-	TRBV6-6	TRBD2	CASIAGGVSTDTQYF	TGTGCCAGCATCGCGGGGGGGGTAAGCACAGATACGCAGTATTTT
TRBJ1-1	-	TRBV7-9	-	CASSLPGDTEAFF	TGTGCCAGCAGCTTACCCGGGGACACTGAAGCTTTCTTT
TRBJ2-7	-	TRBV2	-	CASRVDIYTYEQYF	TGTGCCAGCCGCGTGGACATTTATACCTACGAGCAGTACTTC
TRBJ1-2	-	TRBV14	-	CASTTLLRGYYGYTF	TGTGCCAGCACAACCCTACTCCGGGGGTACTATGGCTACACCTTC
TRBJ2-1	-	TRBV12-5	TRBD2	CASGLFPSGGNNEQFF	TGTGCTAGTGGTTTGTTTCCTAGCGGGGGGAACAATGAGCAGTTCTTC
TRBJ2-1	-	TRBV30	-	CAWSTQEQFF	TGTGCCTGGAGTACGCAGGAGCAGTTCTTC
TRBJ2-1	-	TRBV27	-	CASSFSPRNEQFF	TGTGCCAGCAGTTTTAGCCCGAGAAATGAGCAGTTCTTC
TRBJ2-3	once	TRBV19	TRBD2	CASSMGLAGPNTDTQYF	TGTGCCAGTAGTATGGGACTAGCGGGGCCAAACACAGATACGCAGTATTTT
TRBJ1-3	-	TRBV15	-	CATSARGSGNTIYF	TGTGCCACCAGCGCCCGAGGGTCTGGAAACACCATATATTTT
TRBJ2-2	-	TRBV7-9	TRBD1	CASSLALFFRGNSTGELFF	TGTGCCAGCAGCTTAGCCCTGTTTTTCAGGGGGAATTCGACCGGGGAGCTGTTTTTT
TRBJ2-1	-	TRBV5-1	TRBD1	CASRPYRGPDNEQFF	TGCGCCAGCAGACCATACAGGGGACCCGACAATGAGCAGTTCTTC
TRBJ2-5	-	TRBV9	-	CASSPTRTTKPWETQYF	TGTGCCAGCAGCCCTACCAGAACGACTAAACCCTGGGAGACCCAGTACTTC
TRBJ2-3	-	TRBV6-6	TRBD2	CASLLAGATDTQYF	TGTGCCAGCCTCCTAGCGGGGGCTACAGATACGCAGTATTTT
TRBJ2-7	-	TRBV7-2	-	CASSLKAGNPHEQYF	TGTGCCAGCAGCTTAAAGGCAGGGAACCCCCACGAGCAGTACTTC
TRBJ2-2	-	TRBV10-3	-	CAITGQKDTGELFF	TGTGCCATCACAGGACAGAAAGACACCGGGGAGCTGTTTTTT
TRBJ1-2	-	TRBV18	TRBD1	CASSPLDRGNGYTF	TGTGCCAGCTCACCACTGGACAGGGGAAATGGCTACACCTTC
TRBJ2-3	-	TRBV7-3	TRBD2	CASSLGGHTTDTQYF	TGTGCCAGCAGCTTGGGAGGGCATACCACAGATACGCAGTATTTT